This T cell receptor (beta chain) was captured in a study of Graves' ophthalmopathy and Graves' hyperthyroidism. None of the included patients had other autoimmune diseases, uncontrolled infections, pregnancy or lactation, as these led to exclusion. The V gene's germline CDR1 is LNHDA and CDR2 SQIVND (reference sequence). This CDR3 spans 15 amino acids. V was pared by 3 bases and J by 0 bases, with 11 bases between. Study-wide findings and caveats: As the model predicted ophthalmopathy progression, it achieved a sensitivity of roughly 69% and a specificity of 72% to 80%. Blood repertoires reportedly contained most expanded thyroid clonotypes above 0.001 frequency.

Amplification of the TCR beta CDR3 regions used RNA transcripts (as template). Following a first-round RT-PCR that used HTBI primers, a second-round multiplex PCR was carried out. TCRdb redid the calling of the multiplex PCR reads with MiXCR, one entry per CDR3 protein. The table includes over a million distinct CDR3 sequences, about two fifths detected once. This clonotype came up many times. Its matching antigen is unknown. Sample: peripheral blood or thyroid tissue (not recorded which). The rearrangement uses TRBV19 and TRBJ1-1, with D uncertain. The sequence was collected from an adult man with Graves' hyperthyroidism. In DNA form, the CDR3 reads TGTGCCAGTAGTATCGCACCGGGCATGAACACTGAAGCTTTCTTT. Amino acid sequence: CASSIAPGMNTEAFF. Full variable domain (remainder filled in from reference TRBV19 and TRBJ1-1): DGGITQSPKYLFRKEGQNVTLSCEQNLNHDAMYWYRQDPGQGLRLIYYSQIVNDFQKGDIAEGYSVSREKKESFPLTVTSAQKNPTAFYLCASSIAPGMNTEAFFGQGTRLTVV.